This record looks at one T cell receptor beta chain sequence and its context. Those with alopecia areata gave lesional scalp punch biopsies and peripheral blood. These data are taken from a study of CD8+ T cells in alopecia areata. For the study at large: Treatment of the treated patients consisted of oral tofacitinib, 5 to 10 mg twice daily.

Trimming stripped 10 bases from V and 4 bases from J, with 8 bases between. Germline-derived CDR1 and CDR2 are SNHLY and FYNNEI. The CDR3 is made up of 11 amino acids. Sequencing relied on a cDNA template that was reverse transcribed from extracted RNA. TCRdb's copy holds only in-frame clones and misses some; the assay was immunoSEQ multiplex PCR. Found here are 140,000 to 150,000 clones, 58% of them singletons; the top ten hold under 7.5%. The receptor comes from a human donor with alopecia areata. The chain joins TRBV2 to TRBJ2-1; no firm D call. The specimen was CD4+ T cells sorted from blood, collected at week 0. DNA for the CDR3: TGTGCCACCAGAGAGTACAATGAGCAGTTCTTC. Translating gives CATREYNEQFF. Filled out from reference TRBV2 and TRBJ2-1, the complete variable domain reads EPEVTQTPSHQVTQMGQEVILRCVPISNHLYFYWYRQILGQKVEFLVSFYNNEISEKSEIFDDQFSVERPDGSNFTLKIRSTKLEDSAMYFCATREYNEQFFGPGTRLTVL.